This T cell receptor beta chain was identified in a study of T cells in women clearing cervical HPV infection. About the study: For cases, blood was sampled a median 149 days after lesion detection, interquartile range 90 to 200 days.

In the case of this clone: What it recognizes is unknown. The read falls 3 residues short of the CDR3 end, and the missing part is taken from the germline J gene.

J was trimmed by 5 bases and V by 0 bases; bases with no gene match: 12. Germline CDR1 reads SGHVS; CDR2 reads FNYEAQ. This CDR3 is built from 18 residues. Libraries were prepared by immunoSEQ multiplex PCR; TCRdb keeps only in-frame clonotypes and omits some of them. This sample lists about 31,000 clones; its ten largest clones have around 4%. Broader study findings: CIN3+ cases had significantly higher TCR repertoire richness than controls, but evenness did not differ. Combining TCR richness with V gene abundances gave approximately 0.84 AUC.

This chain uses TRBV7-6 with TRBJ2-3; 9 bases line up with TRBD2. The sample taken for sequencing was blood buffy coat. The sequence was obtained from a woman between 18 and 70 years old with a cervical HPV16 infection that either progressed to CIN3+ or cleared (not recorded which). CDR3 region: CASSLAPLGGGVVDTQYF. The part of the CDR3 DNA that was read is TGTGCCAGCAGCTTAGCGCCTCTTGGCGGGGGGGTTGTAGATACG.